This T cell receptor beta chain originates from a study of control samples from healthy donors and cancer patients. CDR3 size: 13 residues. Between the trimmed V and J ends, which lost 5 bases and 2 bases, there was a span of 10 bases. Germline-derived CDR1 and CDR2 are SGHTA and FQGNSA. The method was immunoSEQ multiplex PCR; TCRdb's version includes in-frame clones alone and lacks a portion of them. Of about 150,000 clones listed, 80% to 95% were seen once; the top ten hold more than 4.5%. The genes are TRBV7-2 and TRBJ2-7; the D is unclear. This TCR came from a man between 18 and 29 years old in good health. Input material: blood. CDR3 nucleotide sequence: TGTGCCAGCAGCCCCCGGTCCCCCTACGAGCAGTACTTC. Translating gives CASSPRSPYEQYF.